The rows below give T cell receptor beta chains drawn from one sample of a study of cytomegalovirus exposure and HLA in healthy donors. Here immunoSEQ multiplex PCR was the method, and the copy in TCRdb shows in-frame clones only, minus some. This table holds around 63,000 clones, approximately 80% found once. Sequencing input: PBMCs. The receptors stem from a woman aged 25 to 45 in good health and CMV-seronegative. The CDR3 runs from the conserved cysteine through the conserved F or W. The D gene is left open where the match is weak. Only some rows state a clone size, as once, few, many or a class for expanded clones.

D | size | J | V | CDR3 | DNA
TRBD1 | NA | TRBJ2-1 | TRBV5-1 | CASSGRTGSSYNEQFF | TGCGCCAGCAGCGGGCGGACAGGGAGCTCCTACAATGAGCAGTTCTTC
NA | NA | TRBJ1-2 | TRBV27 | CASSPQGYYGYTF | TGTGCCAGCAGTCCACAGGGTTACTATGGCTACACCTTC
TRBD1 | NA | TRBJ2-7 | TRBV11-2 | CASTPGQGNYEQYF | TGTGCCAGCACCCCGGGACAGGGGAACTACGAGCAGTACTTC
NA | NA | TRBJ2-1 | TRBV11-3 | CASSFPGSGNEQFF | TGTGCCAGCAGCTTTCCAGGGTCGGGCAATGAGCAGTTCTTC
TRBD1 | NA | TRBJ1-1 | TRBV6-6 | CASSYSGQGITEAFF | TGTGCCAGCAGTTACTCGGGACAGGGAATCACTGAAGCTTTCTTT
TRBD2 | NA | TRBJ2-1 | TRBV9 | CASTETGGPWNEQFF | TGTGCCAGCACCGAAACGGGGGGGCCGTGGAATGAGCAGTTCTTC
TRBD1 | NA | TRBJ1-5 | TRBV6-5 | CASSRQGNQPQHF | TGTGCCAGCAGCCGACAGGGAAATCAGCCCCAGCATTTT
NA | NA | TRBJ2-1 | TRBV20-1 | CSAGASGEQFF | TGCAGTGCAGGGGCCTCCGGTGAGCAGTTCTTC
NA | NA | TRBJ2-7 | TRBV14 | CASSQVPGAPYEQYF | TGTGCCAGCAGCCAAGTGCCAGGGGCCCCCTACGAGCAGTACTTC
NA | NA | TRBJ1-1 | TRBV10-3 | CAIRPGGSTEAFF | TGTGCCATCAGGCCCGGGGGGAGCACTGAAGCTTTCTTT
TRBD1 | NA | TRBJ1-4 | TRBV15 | CATSRAGTVRTNEKLFF | TGTGCCACCAGCAGAGCTGGGACAGTGAGGACTAATGAAAAACTGTTTTTT
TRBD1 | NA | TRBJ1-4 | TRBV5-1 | CASSLGDSLNEKLFF | TGCGCCAGCAGCTTAGGGGACAGTCTCAATGAAAAACTGTTTTTT
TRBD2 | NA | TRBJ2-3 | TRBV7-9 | CASSPGLAGSTDTQYF | TGTGCCAGCAGCCCCGGACTAGCGGGGAGCACAGATACGCAGTATTTT
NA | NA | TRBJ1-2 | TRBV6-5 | CASSYSGGDGYTF | TGTGCCAGCAGTTACTCCGGGGGGGATGGCTACACCTTC
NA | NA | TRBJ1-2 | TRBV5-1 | CASSPTTDYGYTF | TGCGCCAGCAGCCCCACTACTGACTATGGCTACACCTTC
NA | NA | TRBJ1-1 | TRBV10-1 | CASSPRLNTEAFF | TGCGCCAGCAGCCCTAGACTGAACACTGAAGCTTTCTTT
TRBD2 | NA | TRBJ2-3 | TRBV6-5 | CASGLRGESTDTQYF | TGTGCCAGCGGGTTACGGGGGGAAAGCACAGATACGCAGTATTTT
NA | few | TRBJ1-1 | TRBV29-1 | CSVGKGDTEAFF | TGCAGCGTTGGCAAAGGGGACACTGAAGCTTTCTTT
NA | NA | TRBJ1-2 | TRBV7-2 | CASSLASGSYGYTF | TGTGCCAGCAGCTTAGCGTCGGGTTCTTATGGCTACACCTTC
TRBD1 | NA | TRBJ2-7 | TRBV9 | CASSVGTGPYEQYF | TGTGCCAGCAGCGTAGGGACAGGGCCTTACGAGCAGTACTTC
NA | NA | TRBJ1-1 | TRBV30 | CAWTAGTNTEAFF | TGTGCCTGGACCGCCGGTACGAACACTGAAGCTTTCTTT
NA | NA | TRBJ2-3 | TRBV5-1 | CASSLKGRGPDTQYF | TGCGCCAGCAGCTTGAAGGGAAGGGGCCCAGATACGCAGTATTTT
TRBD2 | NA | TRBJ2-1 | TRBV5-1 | CASSSGTSPYNEQFF | TGCGCCAGCAGCTCCGGGACTAGTCCATACAATGAGCAGTTCTTC
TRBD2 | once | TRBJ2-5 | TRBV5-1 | CASSAGLAGGGQETQYF | TGCGCCAGCAGCGCGGGACTAGCGGGGGGAGGCCAAGAGACCCAGTACTTC
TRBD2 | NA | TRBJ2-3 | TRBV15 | CATSRDRTSGGTWIGTDTQYF | TGTGCCACCAGCAGAGATCGGACTAGCGGGGGGACGTGGATTGGCACAGATACGCAGTATTTT
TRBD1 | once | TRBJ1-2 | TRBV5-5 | CASRARDRGQGYTF | TGTGCCAGCAGAGCCCGGGACAGGGGTCAAGGCTACACCTTC
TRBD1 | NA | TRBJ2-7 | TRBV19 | CATTPRDRPYEQYF | TGTGCCACCACCCCCCGGGACAGACCCTACGAGCAGTACTTC
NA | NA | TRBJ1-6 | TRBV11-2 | CASSLGGVTPLHF | TGTGCCAGCAGCTTAGGCGGGGTGACACCCCTCCACTTT
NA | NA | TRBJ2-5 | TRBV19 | CASSIGGGETQYF | TGTGCCAGTAGTATTGGAGGAGGGGAGACCCAGTACTTC
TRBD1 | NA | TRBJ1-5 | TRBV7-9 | CASRIRDRGIQPQHF | TGTGCCAGCAGAATACGGGACAGGGGGATTCAGCCCCAGCATTTT
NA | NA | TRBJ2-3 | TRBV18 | CASSPNIYDTQYF | TGTGCCAGCTCACCAAACATTTACGATACGCAGTATTTT
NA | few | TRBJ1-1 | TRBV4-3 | CASSQDPLRGDTEAFF | TGCGCCAGCAGCCAAGATCCCCTTCGGGGGGACACTGAAGCTTTCTTT
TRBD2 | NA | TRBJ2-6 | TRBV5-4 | CASSLVGRSGANVLTF | TGTGCCAGCAGCTTGGTCGGGAGGTCTGGGGCCAACGTCCTGACTTTC